Detailed here is one T cell receptor beta chain. What antigen it recognizes has not been identified. No much larger clonotype is one base removed from it; base qualities were not supplied. These data come from a study of vaccination effects on CD4 cells after COVID-19 (dated 2022 in TCRdb). As for the study more broadly: The ViraFEST assay stimulated PBMC with viral peptide pools and then used TCR sequencing to identify antigen-specific CD4+ T cell clonotypes by expansion. Post-vaccine samples across the study were collected a median of 72 days after the second dose, with a range of 14 to 241. About 1.8 million PBMC per well were cultured with 10 ug/ml peptides in IMDM containing approximately 4.7% human AB serum, around 10 IU/ml IL-2 and gentamicin. SARS-CoV-2 spike-specific CD4+ TCR repertoires were compared before and after mRNA vaccination in COVID-19 convalescent patients and in infection-naive vaccine recipients. The full study included 10 COVID-19 convalescent patients and several SARS-CoV-2-naive healthy vaccine recipients. Cultures from other donors in the study were sequenced with the Oncomine TCR Beta short-read assay on an Illumina iSeq 100.

The paper as a whole reports these results and caveats: In healthy vaccine recipients, vaccine-induced clones were almost all SARS-CoV-2 mono-reactive, with only 1 of 255 cross-reactive with common cold coronaviruses. At late post-vaccination timepoints, both infection-induced and vaccine-induced clones showed marked clonal contraction, consistent with waning T cell responses. Only a small number of convalescent patients were included, and no early post-infection timepoints were available, which limited the study.

From the cysteine through the phenylalanine, the CDR3 covers 16 amino acids. Of the read, only the CDR3 DNA is kept; its 48 bases are in frame from base 1. Between the V and J ends, shortened by 2 bases and 3 bases respectively, the junction contains 16 bases. In the germline V gene, CDR1 corresponds to MNHEY and CDR2 to SVGAGI. Library preparation used the immunoSEQ multiplex PCR assay. DNA from the CD4+ T cells that had been cultured and isolated underwent TCR beta CDR3 sequencing. Turning to the authors' computational methods: Non-productive TCR sequences were removed and reads were trimmed to the CDR3 region, keeping CDR3s of at least 7 amino acids. The MANAFEST web app was used to pick out antigen-specific clonotypes by comparing their expansion in peptide wells with that in reference cultures. Positive clones required FDR<0.05 expansion versus reference and all other wells, odds ratio above 5, and frequency above 0.1% in two replicate wells. Cross-reactive clonotypes were defined as significantly expanded in SARS-CoV-2 spike wells and in at least one common cold coronavirus spike condition. CDR3 similarity was assessed by Levenshtein distance using the stringdist R package, and unrooted trees were constructed with ape in R 3.6.1. This immuneACCESS table, as held by TCRdb, lists in-frame sequences with V and J called but not all clones. Of the missing ones, under half trace to an unresolved V gene in checked studies; the others have no known cause. That table furnishes V, J and clone size, whereas the DNA furnished D and trimming. This sample holds more than 60,000 clones; just under 75% were observed only once. Of the sample, 2.2% falls within the top ten clones.

After around eleven days of culture, CD4+ T cells were isolated with the EasySep CD4+ T cell isolation kit. Each participant got two doses of an mRNA SARS-CoV-2 vaccine, either BNT162b2 or mRNA-1273. Negative nucleocapsid antibody results before and after vaccination confirmed that the healthy vaccine recipients had no prior SARS-CoV-2 infection. On days 3 and 7, half of the culture medium was replaced with fresh IL-2-containing medium. Unless noted otherwise, every peptide stimulation condition was cultured in triplicate wells. Using Ficoll-Paque Plus gradient centrifugation, PBMC were separated from whole blood and then either used fresh or cryopreserved at -140C. Genomic DNA was extracted from cultured CD4+ T cells with the QIAamp micro DNA kit.

The chain was built from TRBV6-5 and TRBJ1-1; the D segment could be TRBD1, given 5 matching bases. Sample: CD4+ T cells from PBMCs cultured without peptide, taken after COVID-19 vaccination. The sequence was obtained from a human donor who received a COVID-19 vaccine. CDR3 loop: CASSYVVGTGYTEAFF. The DNA reads TGTGCCAGCAGTTACGTGGTTGGGACGGGGTACACTGAAGCTTTCTTT.